These 25 T cell receptor beta chains were sequenced from one sample in a study of cytomegalovirus exposure and HLA in healthy donors. PCR was performed using 60 Vbeta and 13 Jbeta primers. Here immunoSEQ multiplex PCR was the method, and the copy in TCRdb shows in-frame clones only, minus some. The sample yields roughly 170,000 clones, 84% seen once. What was sequenced was PBMCs. The receptor source for this set is a girl between 2 and 10 years old in good health and CMV-seropositive.

The sample holds one count of this clone. The chain has TRBV15 and TRBJ2-1, with TRBD2 matching over 11 bases. The CDR3 extends over 18 amino acids. After removal of 2 bases from V and 3 bases from J, the junction contained 9 bases not matched to a gene. From germline, CDR1 is LNHNV and CDR2 YYDKDF (reference sequence). DNA for the CDR3: TGTGCCACCAGCAGACCCAGGGGACTAGCGGATAGCTACAATGAGCAGTTCTTC. It encodes CATSRPRGLADSYNEQFF.

Of note for this clone: One junction end does not reproduce the germline sequence, and a read error may be involved. The chain employs TRBV15 and TRBJ1-1, with TRBD1 as a possible D gene (6 bases). This CDR3 is 11 amino acids long. Per germline, CDR1 LNHNV and CDR2 YYDKDF (reference sequence). The CDR3 reads CATSRVDRQEF. CDR3 sequence (DNA): TGTGCCACCAGCAGAGTAGACAGGCAGGAATTT.

The CDR3 coding sequence is TGCGCCAGCAGTGAGCGACAGGGCAATCAGCCCCAGCATTTT. This gives the protein CASSERQGNQPQHF. The rearrangement uses TRBV10-1 and TRBJ1-5; possibly TRBD1 for D (6 bases). CDR3 length: 14 amino acids. V lost 2 bases and J lost 2, with 7 bases in between. Germline V gives CDR1 WNHNN, CDR2 SYGVQD (reference sequence).

The rearrangement uses TRBV25-1 and TRBJ1-5; the match to TRBD1 covers 7 bases. The CDR3 is 16 amino acids. The J segment lost 3 bases and the V segment lost 4 bases, leaving 9 bases of the junction unmatched. CDR1 and CDR2 from the germline V gene are MGHDK and SYGVNS. For the CDR3, the DNA is TGTGCCAGCAGTGGAACCGGGACAGCCTTCAATCAGCCCCAGCATTTT. Protein sequence: CASSGTGTAFNQPQHF.

This clone was detected once. This chain connects TRBV4-2 to TRBJ1-3; D uncertain. Trimming stripped 0 bases from V and 8 bases from J, with 20 bases between. Germline assignment: CDR1 LGHNA and CDR2 YNFKEQ. There are 17 residues in the CDR3. Written as DNA, the CDR3 is TGTGCCAGCAGCCAAGATTCTCGAGGTCCGGGGAGGGACACCATATATTTT. Translation gives CASSQDSRGPGRDTIYF.

J is TRBJ2-7 and V is TRBV11-2, with 7 bases identical to TRBD1. CDR1 is SGHAT and CDR2 is FQNNGV in the germline V gene. V gave up 6 bases and J gave up 3 bases; unmatched junction bases: 8. The CDR3 extends over 14 amino acids. The CDR3 reads CASRPKDRIYEQYF. The CDR3 DNA follows: TGTGCCAGCAGACCCAAGGACAGGATCTACGAGCAGTACTTC.

The genes are TRBV15 and TRBJ1-4; no reliable D call. Deletions cut 5 bases from V and 6 bases from J, with 13 bases between. Germline CDR1 LNHNV, CDR2 YYDKDF (reference sequence). The CDR3 sequence is 14 residues long. DNA of the CDR3: TGTGCCACCAGCCCCCAATTTCAGGATGAAAAACTGTTTTTT. Its protein product is CATSPQFQDEKLFF.

The V gene is TRBV30, the J gene TRBJ1-6, with D unresolved. The CDR3 runs to 15 residues. V was trimmed by 3 bases and J by 9 bases, leaving 18 bases between them. Germline CDR1 GTSNPN, CDR2 SVGIG (reference sequence). Here the CDR3 DNA reads TGTGCCTGGAGCGAATCGGGGAGCGGTAGTTCACCCCTCCACTTT. This codes for CAWSESGSGSSPLHF.

V is TRBV30 and J is TRBJ2-7; D is uncertain. The CDR3 covers 12 residues. Trimming removed 0 bases at V and 2 bases at J, with 5 bases between. Looked up from germline, CDR1 is GTSNPN and CDR2 is SVGIG (reference sequence). The chain's CDR3 is CAWSVLTYEQYF. CDR3 in DNA: TGTGCCTGGAGTGTACTGACCTACGAGCAGTACTTC.

The chain combines TRBV28 with TRBJ2-1, with 12 bases fitting TRBD2. In germline, CDR1 is MDHEN, CDR2 SYDVKM. J lost 10 bases, V lost 8 bases, and 15 bases had no gene match. CDR3 length equals 16 residues. CDR3 amino acids: CASGSIGTSGSEEQFF. The CDR3 region has the DNA TGTGCCAGCGGATCGATCGGGACTAGCGGGTCCGAGGAGCAGTTCTTC.

The chain is built from TRBV6-1 and TRBJ1-5; D uncertain. Per the germline V gene, CDR1 is MNHNS and CDR2 is SASEGT. This CDR3 spans 15 amino acids. Trimming stripped 6 bases from V and 0 bases from J, with 12 bases between. In DNA form, the CDR3 reads TGTGCCAGCAGGGTGGGCATTTATAGCAATCAGCCCCAGCATTTT. Translation gives CASRVGIYSNQPQHF.

V is TRBV11-3 and J is TRBJ2-7, with D unclear. The CDR3 spans 18 residues. Germline V gene data show CDR1 as SGHNT and CDR2 as YENEEA. Trimming removed 1 base at V and 4 bases at J, with 23 bases between. The chain's CDR3 is CASSLGIEQPLFRYEQYF. The DNA of the CDR3 is TGTGCCAGCAGCTTAGGCATTGAACAACCTTTATTTCGTTACGAGCAGTACTTC.

The chain uses TRBV25-1 and TRBJ1-1, with D hard to call. V gave up 7 bases and J gave up 4 bases, with 7 bases separating them. Germline V gene lookup returns CDR1 MGHDK and CDR2 SYGVNS. The CDR3 extends over 11 amino acids. CDR3 sequence: CASKRGTEAFF. CDR3 DNA: TGTGCCAGCAAGCGCGGCACTGAAGCTTTCTTT.

This chain uses TRBV6-6 with TRBJ2-4; 9 bases fit TRBD1. CDR3 length: 15 amino acids. J lost 1 base, V lost 4 bases, and 2 bases had no gene match. Germline lookup yields CDR1 MNHNY and CDR2 SVGAGI (reference sequence). CDR3 residues: CASSWTGAAKNIQYF. Here the CDR3 DNA reads TGTGCCAGCAGTTGGACAGGGGCCGCCAAAAACATTCAGTACTTC.

This chain's CDR3 is CATYRSRLEETEAFF. CDR3 nucleotides: TGTGCCACATATAGGTCACGGCTGGAGGAAACTGAAGCTTTCTTT. The V gene is TRBV28, the J gene TRBJ1-1; D not resolved. The V and J ends lost 10 bases and 5 bases respectively, with 23 bases between them. The germline V gene has CDR1 MDHEN and CDR2 SYDVKM. The length of the CDR3 is 15 residues.

A word on this clone: Within the sample, other DNA sequences also encode this same CDR3. The rearrangement links TRBV6-1 to TRBJ1-5, with D possibly matching TRBD1 (5 bases). This CDR3 has 13 residues. Germline CDR1 reads MNHNS; CDR2 reads SASEGT. V dropped 6 bases and J dropped 2 bases, with 8 bases sitting between them. CDR3 DNA sequence: TGTGCCAGCAGCGTGACAGGCAATCAGCCCCAGCATTTT. It codes for CASSVTGNQPQHF.

The chain combines TRBV2 with TRBJ1-5; D perhaps matches TRBD1 (6 bases). Trimming cost V 6 bases and J 8 bases, with 11 bases left between them. Germline V gene data show CDR1 as SNHLY and CDR2 as FYNNEI. The CDR3 is 12 residues long. The CDR3 DNA follows: TGTGCCAGCAGATCACAGGGAAAGCCCCAGCATTTT. Translated: CASRSQGKPQHF. The full variable domain, with the rest looked up from reference TRBV2 and TRBJ1-5, is EPEVTQTPSHQVTQMGQEVILRCVPISNHLYFYWYRQILGQKVEFLVSFYNNEISEKSEIFDDQFSVERPDGSNFTLKIRSTKLEDSAMYFCASRSQGKPQHFGDGTRLSIL.

V and J are TRBV30 and TRBJ1-6, with D perhaps TRBD1 (6 bases). Germline loops: CDR1 GTSNPN, CDR2 SVGIG (reference sequence). This CDR3 has 13 amino acids. CDR3 region: CAYGQIRNSPLHF. In DNA, the CDR3 is TGTGCTTACGGACAGATCCGTAATTCACCCCTCCACTTT.

This clone occurred once. V usage is TRBV19 and J usage is TRBJ1-2, with unresolved D. The V and J ends lost 3 bases and 5 bases respectively, with 13 bases between them. In germline, CDR1 is LNHDA, CDR2 SQIVND (reference sequence). This CDR3 comprises 14 residues. The CDR3 region has the DNA TGTGCCAGTAGTATTAGCAACACCCAATATGGCTACACCTTC. Translated: CASSISNTQYGYTF.

This clone has a handful of counts. J is TRBJ1-4 and V is TRBV28; D is perhaps TRBD1 (6 bases). The CDR3 is 14 residues long. Trimming took off 10 bases at V and 7 bases at J, with 19 bases between the two ends. The germline V gene encodes CDR1 MDHEN and CDR2 SYDVKM. The CDR3 loop is CATHDQGIAEKLFF. The CDR3 DNA follows: TGTGCCACCCACGATCAGGGGATAGCTGAAAAACTGTTTTTT. Supplemented by reference TRBV28 and TRBJ1-4, the full variable domain reads DVKVTQSSRYLVKRTGEKVFLECVQDMDHENMFWYRQDPGLGLRLIYFSYDVKMKEKGDIPEGYSVSREKKERFSLILESASTNQTSMYLCATHDQGIAEKLFFGSGTQLSVL.

The chain recombines TRBV7-2 with TRBJ1-3; D is undetermined. The CDR3 is 17 amino acids. Germline loops: CDR1 SGHTA, CDR2 FQGNSA. Trimming left V 4 bases short and J 1 base short, with 17 bases between. The DNA for the CDR3 is TGTGCCAGCAGCTCGCCATGGTTGGCCGGGTCTGGAAACACCATATATTTT. Translated: CASSSPWLAGSGNTIYF.

The V gene is TRBV25-1, the J gene TRBJ2-1; 9 bases are shared with TRBD1. V lost 6 bases and J lost 4; bases outside the gene matches: 4. Germline CDR1 MGHDK, CDR2 SYGVNS. The CDR3 is 14 residues long. CDR3 nucleotides: TGTGCCAGCAGGCCGGGACAGGGATACAATGAGCAGTTCTTC. As protein: CASRPGQGYNEQFF.

The J gene is TRBJ2-7, the V gene TRBV6-1, with 9 bases that match TRBD1. Trimming took 1 base from V and 2 from J; bases not matched to a gene: 3. This CDR3 comprises 15 residues. The germline V gene encodes CDR1 MNHNS and CDR2 SASEGT. The CDR3 here is CASSEVGTGPYEQYF. CDR3 in DNA: TGTGCCAGCAGTGAAGTGGGGACAGGGCCCTACGAGCAGTACTTC.

The V and J genes are TRBV5-4 and TRBJ1-1; D is uncertain. Trimming pared 0 bases from V and 7 bases from J, leaving 10 bases between. The CDR3 runs 13 residues. Germline CDR1 and CDR2: SGHNT and YYREEE (reference sequence). CDR3 in DNA: TGTGCCAGCAGCTTGGAACCTAACCATGAAGCTTTCTTT. It is translated as CASSLEPNHEAFF.

The rearrangement joins TRBV19 to TRBJ2-1, with 15 bases lining up with TRBD2. Germline V gene data show CDR1 as LNHDA and CDR2 as SQIVND (reference sequence). The V gene end was trimmed by 7 bases and the J gene end by 15 bases; junction bases not matched to a gene: 10. The CDR3 spans 14 residues. The CDR3 is CASTPGLAGGPRFF. In DNA form, the CDR3 reads TGTGCCAGTACCCCCGGACTAGCGGGGGGGCCGCGGTTCTTC.